This TCR beta chain was sequenced during a study of T cell clonotyping in hematopoietic cell transplantation. Only in-frame clones appear in the TCRdb table, and some are missing; sequencing was by immunoSEQ multiplex PCR. The sample yields about 7,000 clones, more than 75% seen once. From germline, CDR1 is GTSNPN and CDR2 SVGIG (reference sequence). The CDR3 sequence is 13 residues long. V was trimmed by 5 bases and J by 4 bases, leaving 12 bases between them. Findings and caveats of the study: At the given depth, recipient repertoires were over 95% de novo clonotypes. Recipient TCR diversity dropped after transplant; expanded clonotypes rose from day 30 to 180.

With respect to this clone: The antigen is not known.

The rearrangement joins TRBV30 to TRBJ1-3; D call uncertain. The clonotype comes from a male patient aged 45 to 59 who had an allogeneic stem cell transplant from a related donor, so the T cells may come from the graft donor. Some clones in this sample may be carry-over from other donors' samples. Specimen: PBMCs, collected 100 days after allogeneic stem cell transplant. The CDR3 loop reads CAWQVGAGNTIYF. CDR3 DNA sequence: TGTGCCTGGCAAGTGGGCGCGGGAAACACCATATATTTT.